This record looks at one T cell receptor (beta chain) sequence and its context. The data stem from a study of blood T cell repertoires in COVID-19. Study-level background: COVID-19 samples, acute and convalescent, were from the United States, Italy and Spain.

The table came from immunoSEQ multiplex PCR; TCRdb's copy has only in-frame clones and leaves some out. The sample consists of 270,000 or so clones, about 76% of them appearing once. This CDR3 has 14 residues. Germline CDR1 and CDR2: SGHNT and YYREEE (reference sequence). The V and J ends lost 5 bases and 7 bases, in that order; junction bases with no gene match: 7. This rearrangement joins TRBV5-4 to TRBJ1-4; 8 bases are shared with TRBD1. This receptor was taken from a woman in her fifties or sixties with active or convalescent COVID-19. The sample comprised peripheral blood. In nucleotides, the CDR3 is TGTGCCAGCAGATCACAGGGGGGGAGTGAAAAACTGTTTTTT. Translating gives CASRSQGGSEKLFF. The full variable domain, its missing parts supplied by reference TRBV5-4 and TRBJ1-4, is ETGVTQSPTHLIKTRGQQVTLRCSSQSGHNTVSWYQQALGQGPQFIFQYYREEENGRGNFPPRFSGLQFPNYSSELNVNALELDDSALYLCASRSQGGSEKLFFGSGTQLSVL.